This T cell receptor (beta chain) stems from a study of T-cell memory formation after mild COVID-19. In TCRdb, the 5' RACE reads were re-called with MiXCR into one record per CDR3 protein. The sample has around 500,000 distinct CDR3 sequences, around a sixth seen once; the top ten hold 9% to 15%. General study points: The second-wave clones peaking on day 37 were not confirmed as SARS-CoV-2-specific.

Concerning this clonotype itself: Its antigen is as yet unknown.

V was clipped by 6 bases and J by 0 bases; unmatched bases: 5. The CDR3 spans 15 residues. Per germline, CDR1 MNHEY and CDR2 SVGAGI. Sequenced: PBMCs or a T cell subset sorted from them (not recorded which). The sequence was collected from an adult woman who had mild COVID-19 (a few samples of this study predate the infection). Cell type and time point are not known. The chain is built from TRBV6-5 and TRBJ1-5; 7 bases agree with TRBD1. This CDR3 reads CASRYRGNSNQPQHF. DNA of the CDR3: TGTGCCAGCAGGTACAGGGGAAATAGCAATCAGCCCCAGCATTTT.